Listed below are T cell receptor beta chains from one sample, sequenced in a study of Graves' ophthalmopathy and Graves' hyperthyroidism. TCRdb re-analysed the multiplex PCR reads in MiXCR, keeping a single row per CDR3 protein. The sample has a few hundred thousand distinct CDR3 sequences; approximately 20% are singletons. Sequencing input: peripheral blood. The receptors were gathered from a woman aged 18 to 35 with Graves' ophthalmopathy. Both conserved end residues are part of each CDR3. A D gene is named only where the DNA matches it firmly. Not every row has a clone size; where given, it reads once, few, many or a size class.

j_gene | abundance | d_gene | v_gene | CDR3nt | CDR3aa
TRBJ2-7 | many | TRBD2 | TRBV10-3 | TGTGCCATCAGTGGACTAGCGGGTAGCTACGAGCAGTACTTC | CAISGLAGSYEQYF
TRBJ2-3 | few | TRBD1 | TRBV30 | TGTGCCGTGAGTCCGGGACAGGGGGCTCGAGATACGCAGTATTTT | CAVSPGQGARDTQYF
TRBJ2-5 | . | TRBD2 | TRBV6-1 | TGTGCCAGCAGTGAAGTCCTAGCGGGGGGGTACCAAGAGACCCAGTACTTC | CASSEVLAGGYQETQYF
TRBJ1-6 | many | . | TRBV30 | TGTGCCTGGAAGATGTATCAAGCGCCGAATTCACCCCTCCACTTT | CAWKMYQAPNSPLHF
TRBJ1-6 | many | . | TRBV30 | TGTGCCTGGAGGCAGCTACCCGGCGGTTCACCCCTCCACTTT | CAWRQLPGGSPLHF
TRBJ2-6 | many | . | TRBV6-2/TRBV6-3 | TGTGCCAGCAGTAAGGGAGTAAGAGCTGGGGCCAACGTCCTGACTTTC | CASSKGVRAGANVLTF
TRBJ1-2 | . | . | TRBV28 | TGTGCCAGCTTAACAGGGACGGGCTATGGCTACACCTTC | CASLTGTGYGYTF
TRBJ2-2 | many | . | TRBV7-8 | TGTGCCAGCAGCTTAGATAGGTCGAACACCGGGGAGCTGTTTTTT | CASSLDRSNTGELFF
TRBJ1-5 | many | . | TRBV7-9 | TGTGCCAGCAGCTCAAGTCGGAACAATCAGCCCCAGCATTTT | CASSSSRNNQPQHF
TRBJ1-6 | few | TRBD1 | TRBV18 | TGTGCCAGCTCACCACTTCCACAGGGGGGCTCTAATTCACCCCTCCACTTT | CASSPLPQGGSNSPLHF
TRBJ2-7 | . | . | TRBV6-1 | TGTGCCAGCGGCGCCGACAGTTCCTACGAGCAGTACTTC | CASGADSSYEQYF
TRBJ2-2 | many | TRBD2 | TRBV7-6 | TGTGCCAGCAGCTTACGGAGTAGCGGGGTCGGGGAGCTGTTTTTT | CASSLRSSGVGELFF
TRBJ2-2 | many | TRBD1 | TRBV6-1 | TGTGCCAGCACCCCCCGACAGGGGGCCGTCGCCGGGGAGCTGTTTTTT | CASTPRQGAVAGELFF
TRBJ2-5 | many | TRBD1 | TRBV27 | TGTGCCAGCAGTTTAGGACAGGGGAGAAAAGAGACCCAGTACTTC | CASSLGQGRKETQYF
TRBJ2-5 | . | . | TRBV11-2 | TGTGCCTGGATTCCCCCAGGGGTAGAGACCCAGTACTTC | CAWIPPGVETQYF
TRBJ2-7 | . | TRBD1 | TRBV15 | TGTGCCACCAGCAGAGGGGACAGGGAGGTTGACGAGCAGTACTTC | CATSRGDREVDEQYF
TRBJ2-7 | many | . | TRBV12-3/TRBV12-4 | TGTGCCAGCAGATCCGGGAGCTACGAGCAGTACTTC | CASRSGSYEQYF
TRBJ2-2 | many | . | TRBV7-6 | TGTGCCAGCGGTCGGGGATCGAACACCGGGGAGCTGTTTTTT | CASGRGSNTGELFF
TRBJ1-3 | many | . | TRBV9 | TGTGCCAGCAGCGTAGGTCAGCGTCGCTCTGGAAACACCATATATTTT | CASSVGQRRSGNTIYF
TRBJ2-7 | . | TRBD2 | TRBV27 | TGTGCCAGCAGTTCCCTGACTAGCGGTTACGAGCAGTACTTC | CASSSLTSGYEQYF
TRBJ2-5 | many | . | TRBV7-2 | TGTGCCAGCAGCTTCTTGCCCCCTCCAGAGACCCAGTACTTC | CASSFLPPPETQYF
TRBJ2-7 | . | . | TRBV4-1 | TGCGCCAGCAGCCAAGTGCCGGCCTACGAGCAGTACTTC | CASSQVPAYEQYF
TRBJ1-1 | . | TRBD1 | TRBV6-1 | TGTGCCAGCAGCATCCGGACAGGCCTGAACACTGAAGCTTTCTTT | CASSIRTGLNTEAFF
TRBJ2-7 | many | TRBD2 | TRBV6-2/TRBV6-3 | TGTGCCAGCAGTACTTTCGGACTAGCGGGAGAGCAGTACTTC | CASSTFGLAGEQYF
TRBJ1-3 | many | . | TRBV7-2 | TGTGCCAGCAGCTTAGTTCCAGGGGGAAACACCATATATTTT | CASSLVPGGNTIYF
TRBJ2-7 | many | . | TRBV30 | TGTGCCTGGAGTGGGGGGCAGTCCTACGAGCAGTACTTC | CAWSGGQSYEQYF
TRBJ2-7 | . | TRBD1 | TRBV6-1 | TGTGCCAGCAGTGACCGGGACAGTTTTAGCGAGCAGTACTTC | CASSDRDSFSEQYF
TRBJ2-2 | few | TRBD2 | TRBV12-3/TRBV12-4 | TGTGCCAGCAGCGACCCCAGAGCGGGGGGCACCGGGGAGCTGTTTTTT | CASSDPRAGGTGELFF
TRBJ2-5 | many | . | TRBV5-1 | TGCGCCAGCAGCTCCGGAGGGACAGACTACCAAGAGGCCCAGTACTTC | CASSSGGTDYQEAQYF
TRBJ2-7 | many | . | TRBV11-2 | TGTGCCAGCAGCCCCGGAGGGCGCGACTACGAGCAGTACTTC | CASSPGGRDYEQYF
TRBJ1-1 | many | . | TRBV7-3 | TGTGCCAGCAGCTTAAGTTTAGGGTCCACTGAAGCTTTCTTT | CASSLSLGSTEAFF
TRBJ1-2 | many | TRBD1 | TRBV9 | TGTGCCAGCAGCGACGGACTTAGGGACAGGGTTGGCTACACCTTC | CASSDGLRDRVGYTF
TRBJ1-3 | many | . | TRBV12-3/TRBV12-4 | TGTGCCAGCAGTTTGGGGCCGGGACCCCAGTCAAACACCATATATTTT | CASSLGPGPQSNTIYF
TRBJ2-2 | many | TRBD2 | TRBV6-1 | TGTGCCAGCCGCTCCGGGACTACCGTCACCGGGGAGCTGTTTTTT | CASRSGTTVTGELFF
TRBJ1-1 | many | . | TRBV12-3/TRBV12-4 | TGTGCCAGCAGTTTCAGGGTTATGAACACTGAAGCTTTCTTT | CASSFRVMNTEAFF
TRBJ2-2 | many | . | TRBV7-9 | TGTGCGAGCGTTGGCCGGAATCCGACCACCGGGGAGCTGTTTTTT | CASVGRNPTTGELFF
TRBJ2-5 | few | TRBD2 | TRBV29-1 | TGCAGCGTCGAAGCGGGGGGGCCAGGGGAGACCCAGTACTTC | CSVEAGGPGETQYF
TRBJ2-5 | . | . | TRBV19 | TGTGCCAGTAGTTATAGACCGGGGCCGAGAGAGACCCAGTACTTC | CASSYRPGPRETQYF
TRBJ2-2 | many | . | TRBV15 | TGTGCCACCAGCAGAGATTGGAGGGACGGATACACCGGGGAGCTGTTTTTT | CATSRDWRDGYTGELFF
TRBJ1-2 | many | . | TRBV6-5 | TGTGCCAGCAGTTACGGGGGCAGGGCTAATGGCTACACCTTC | CASSYGGRANGYTF
TRBJ2-7 | many | TRBD2 | TRBV4-1 | TGCGCCAGCAGCCAAGTGAGCGGGAGTGGATACGAGCAGTACTTC | CASSQVSGSGYEQYF
TRBJ2-7 | many | . | TRBV5-1 | TGCGCCAGCAGCTTGGACCTTCAGGACAGCTACGAGCAGTACTTC | CASSLDLQDSYEQYF
TRBJ2-7 | many | . | TRBV3-1 | TGTGCCAGCAGCCAACCATCACATCGCGAGCAGTACTTC | CASSQPSHREQYF
TRBJ1-1 | many | . | TRBV20-1 | TGCAGTCCAGCCAGCCCCCTGGCCGCTGAAGCTTTCTTT | CSPASPLAAEAFF
TRBJ2-7 | many | TRBD2 | TRBV9 | TGTGCCAGCAGCGTAGGGCTAGCGGGGACCGAGCAGTACTTC | CASSVGLAGTEQYF
TRBJ2-5 | many | TRBD1 | TRBV28 | TGTGCCAGCAGTACCAACCCGGGACAGGGAGAAGAGACCCAGTACTTC | CASSTNPGQGEETQYF
TRBJ1-1 | many | . | TRBV12-3/TRBV12-4 | TGTGCCAGCAGTTCCCGAGGTGGCAGCCGCCCTGGAGCTTTCTTT | CASSSRGGSRPGAFF
TRBJ1-1 | many | . | TRBV27 | TGTGCCAGCAGTTATGGAGCTTCCACTGAAGCTTTCTTT | CASSYGASTEAFF
TRBJ2-4 | many | . | TRBV30 | TGTGCCTGGGGGGGGTGGGATGGCAAAAACATTCAGTACTTC | CAWGGWDGKNIQYF
TRBJ2-2 | many | . | TRBV28 | TGTGCCAGCAGTCCCAGGGGATCTTTCGGGGAGCTGTTTTTT | CASSPRGSFGELFF
TRBJ2-5 | many | . | TRBV6-1 | TGTGCCAGCAGTCCTACGCTGGGTGATACCCAGTACTTC | CASSPTLGDTQYF
TRBJ2-7 | many | TRBD2 | TRBV28 | TGTGCCAGCAGGGAGTTCGGGAGGATCTACGAGCAGTACTTC | CASREFGRIYEQYF
TRBJ2-3 | many | TRBD2 | TRBV20-1 | TGCAGTGCTAGAGAGCCCCTAGCGGGAGGGCGGGATACGCAGTATTTT | CSAREPLAGGRDTQYF
TRBJ1-1 | . | . | TRBV30 | TGTGCCTGGAGTGTACTTTTGAACACTGAAGCTTTCTTT | CAWSVLLNTEAFF